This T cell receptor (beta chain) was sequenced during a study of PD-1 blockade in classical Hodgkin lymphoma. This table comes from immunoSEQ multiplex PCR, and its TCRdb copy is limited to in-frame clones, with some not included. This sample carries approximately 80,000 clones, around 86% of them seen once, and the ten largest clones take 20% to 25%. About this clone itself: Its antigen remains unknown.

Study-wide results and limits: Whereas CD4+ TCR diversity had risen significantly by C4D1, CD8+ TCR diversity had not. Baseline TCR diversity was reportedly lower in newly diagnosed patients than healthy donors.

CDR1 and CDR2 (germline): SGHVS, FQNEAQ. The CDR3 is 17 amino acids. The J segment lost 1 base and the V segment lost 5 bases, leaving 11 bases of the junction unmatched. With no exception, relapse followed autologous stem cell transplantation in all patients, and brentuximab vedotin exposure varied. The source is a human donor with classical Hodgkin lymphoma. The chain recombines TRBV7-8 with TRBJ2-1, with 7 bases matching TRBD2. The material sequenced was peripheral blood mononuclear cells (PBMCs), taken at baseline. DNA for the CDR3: TGTGCCAGCAGCCAAGACCTAGCGGCGTATTCCTACAATGAGCAGTTCTTC. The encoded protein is CASSQDLAAYSYNEQFF.